This TCR beta chain was recovered during a study of response to subunit inactivated influenza vaccine. Findings of the study overall: Authors suggested each seasonal influenza vaccination recruits few new T cells.

Looked up from germline, CDR1 is SQVTM and CDR2 is ANQGSEA. The CDR3 is 13 amino acids. Trimming shortened V by 8 bases and J by 4 bases, and 17 bases separated the two germline ends. Each CDR3 protein gets one entry after TCRdb re-called the RT-PCR reads with MiXCR. The profile shows about 500,000 distinct CDR3 sequences, more than 7% of them singletons. Turning to this clonotype: Its antigen is unknown.

This rearrangement joins TRBV29-1 to TRBJ2-5; D gene ambiguous. Here the sequenced sample was PBMCs from blood, taken less than 30 months after vaccination. The sequence was collected from a man aged 45-69 years who received an inactivated influenza vaccine. This chain's CDR3 is CSTPGIFGETQYF. The CDR3 DNA sequence: TGCAGCACCCCTGGGATCTTCGGAGAGACCCAGTACTTC.